This T cell receptor beta chain is from a study of blood T cell repertoires in COVID-19 (dated by TCRdb to the early 2020s). For the study in its entirety: Collaborator samples came from the United States, Italy and Spain and covered acute and convalescent phases of COVID-19. The prospective study material was composed of cDNA or gDNA derived from T cells, B-cell-depleted T cells, or PBMCs. The dataset comprised deeply sampled blood TCRbeta repertoires from subjects exposed to, actively infected with, or recovered from COVID-19. The repertoires were released in a freely available public database intended as a resource for research on the immune response to SARS-CoV-2. The samples were drawn from two sources: the first 160 participants of the ongoing ImmuneRACE study, and 1,000 to 1,500 subjects contributed by 6 global collaborators. The sample metadata nearly always contained a de-identified subject ID, COVID-19 status, age in years and sex. Where available, HLA class I and class II types were taken from metadata supplied by the sample provider and were not determined by assay-based typing.

Taken from the germline V gene (reference sequence), the CDR1 and CDR2 loops are MNHEY and SMNVEV. From cysteine to phenylalanine, the CDR3 is 13 amino acids long. Only the CDR3 DNA stays, 39 bases, in frame from base 1. The V end gives up 4 bases and the J end 7 bases, leaving 3 bases in the junction not matched to a gene. TCRbeta CDR3 regions were amplified from genomic DNA by means of the immunoSEQ Assay, a bias-controlled multiplex PCR. The published analysis was carried out like this. The number of nucleated cells in each sample was estimated by amplification of reference gene primers within the assay. Sequence reads were collapsed and filtered to measure the absolute abundance of every unique TCRbeta CDR3 rearrangement. For each sample, productive Simpson clonality was calculated by taking the square root of Simpson's diversity index across productive rearrangements. TCRdb's version of the immuneACCESS table is confined to in-frame rearrangements and falls short of the full clone set. An unresolved V gene accounts for under half of the shortfall where checked; the remainder is of unknown origin. From that table come the V and J calls and clone size; the DNA was used to work out D and trimming. This sample has about 40,000 clones in its table, and under 85% of those were observed once. The top ten clonotypes cover roughly 30% of the sample.

Each collaborating institution followed its own protocols to collect whole blood in K2EDTA tubes. For TCRbeta analysis, collaborators shipped samples as frozen whole blood, isolated PBMCs, or DNA extracted from either of those sample types. To note about this clone: The antigen this receptor binds is unknown. Qualities for individual bases were not recorded, and no much larger clone is one base off.

The study at large found these results: The quantity of clinical and demographic metadata differed by source and by participant and was supplied without curation.

The sequence is built from TRBV27 and TRBJ2-1, with 8 bases aligning to TRBD2. The sample consisted of peripheral blood. The receptor was derived from a woman over 75 with acute or convalescent COVID-19. CDR3 region: CASSSLAGNEQFF. DNA sequence: TGTGCCAGCAGTTCCCTAGCGGGTAATGAGCAGTTCTTC.